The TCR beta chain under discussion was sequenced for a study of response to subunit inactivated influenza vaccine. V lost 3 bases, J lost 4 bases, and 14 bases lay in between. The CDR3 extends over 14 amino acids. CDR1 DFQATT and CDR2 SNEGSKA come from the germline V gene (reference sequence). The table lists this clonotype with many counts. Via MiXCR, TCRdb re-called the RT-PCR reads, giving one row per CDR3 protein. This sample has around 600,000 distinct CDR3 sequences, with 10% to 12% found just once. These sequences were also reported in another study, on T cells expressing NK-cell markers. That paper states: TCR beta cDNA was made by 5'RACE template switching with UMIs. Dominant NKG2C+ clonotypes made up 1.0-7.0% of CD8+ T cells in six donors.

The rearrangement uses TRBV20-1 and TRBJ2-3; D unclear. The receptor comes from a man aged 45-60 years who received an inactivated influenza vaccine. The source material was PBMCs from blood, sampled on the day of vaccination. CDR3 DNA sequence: TGCAGTGCTAGCGCGTCCGTCCCCCCAGATACGCAGTATTTT. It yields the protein CSASASVPPDTQYF.